The source of this T cell receptor (beta chain) is a study of CD8+CD57+ T cells in acquired aplastic anemia. Overall study: Isolated CD4+ and CD8+ cells, once sorted, yielded DNA averaging about 3.4 ug.

Details on this clonotype: Its antigen remains unknown.

All sequencing subjects had displayed CD8+CD57+ cell expansion on flow cytometry. As a group, the patients uniformly had severe acquired aplastic anemia. Study-wide findings and caveats: Overlap between patients and controls comprised about 28 CD8+ CDR3 sequences.

Genomic DNA constituted the template upon which TCR beta VDJ and CDR3 profiling was performed. TCRdb independently ran MiXCR on the reads; one entry per CDR3 protein. Of tens of thousands of distinct CDR3 sequences detected, less than 85% appear once; the ten largest clones hold roughly 80%. CDR1 and CDR2 (germline): MNHEY, SMNVEV (reference sequence). The CDR3 spans 14 residues. V was trimmed by 8 bases and J by 5 bases, leaving 19 bases between them. This receptor was obtained from a human donor with aplastic anemia. The source material was sorted CD4+, CD8+, or CD8+CD57+ T cells (not recorded which) from PBMCs. The chain has TRBV27 and TRBJ2-7, with D possibly matching TRBD2 (7 bases). CDR3 DNA sequence: TGTGCCAGCGGGTGGGAGGGGACATGGGACGAGCAGTACTTC. This sequence encodes CASGWEGTWDEQYF.